Shown below are 18 T cell receptor beta chains from a single sample sequenced in a study of blood T cell repertoires in COVID-19. Sequencing used immunoSEQ multiplex PCR; TCRdb keeps in-frame clones, though not all of them. The sample shows tens of thousands of clones, 75% to 90% of them seen only once. Sample: peripheral blood. Source of these receptors: a woman aged 70-85 years with active COVID-19.

The chain employs TRBV7-3 and TRBJ2-5; tentative D call: TRBD1 (5 bases). V gave up 1 base and J gave up 4 bases, with 13 bases separating them. CDR1 and CDR2 from the germline V gene are SGHTA and FQGTGA. This CDR3 is built from 15 residues. CDR3 loop: CASSLKSGRVETQYF. The CDR3 coding sequence is TGTGCCAGCAGCTTAAAATCTGGCAGGGTAGAGACCCAGTACTTC.

DNA of the CDR3: TGTGCCAGCAGCCAAGGGACTAGCGGAACCGGGGAGCTGTTTTTT. Residues: CASSQGTSGTGELFF. This chain links TRBV2 with TRBJ2-2; 11 bases agree with TRBD2. Trimming took 6 bases from V and 5 from J; bases not matched to a gene: 5. CDR1 and CDR2 from the germline V gene are SNHLY and FYNNEI. The CDR3 has 15 amino acids. Looking up the rest from reference TRBV2 and TRBJ2-2 gives the full variable domain: EPEVTQTPSHQVTQMGQEVILRCVPISNHLYFYWYRQILGQKVEFLVSFYNNEISEKSEIFDDQFSVERPDGSNFTLKIRSTKLEDSAMYFCASSQGTSGTGELFFGEGSRLTVL.

The chain is built from TRBV30 and TRBJ2-5, with TRBD1 matching over 7 bases. Germline V CDR1 and CDR2: GTSNPN, SVGIG (reference sequence). V gave up 5 bases and J gave up 2 bases; unmatched junction bases: 5. This CDR3 is built from 13 residues. The CDR3 loop is CAWARQGQETQYF. CDR3 DNA sequence: TGTGCCTGGGCCAGACAGGGTCAAGAGACCCAGTACTTC.

The rearrangement uses TRBV6-6 and TRBJ1-4, with a tentative D call TRBD1 (5 bases). There are 12 residues in the CDR3. Per germline, CDR1 MNHNY and CDR2 SVGAGI (reference sequence). Deletions cut 3 bases from V and 7 bases from J, with 6 bases between. CDR3 nucleotide sequence: TGTGCCAGCAGTTATGGGGCTGAAAAACTGTTTTTT. Protein sequence: CASSYGAEKLFF.

The V call is TRBV3-1 (or the pseudogene TRBV3-2), the J call TRBJ2-5, with a tentative D call TRBD1 (5 bases). Trimming removed 0 bases from V and 3 bases from J, with 14 bases in between. Per the germline V gene, CDR1 is LGHDT and CDR2 is YNNKEL (reference sequence). The CDR3 spans 16 residues. The CDR3 sequence is CASSQDLIGREETQYF. For the CDR3, the DNA is TGTGCCAGCAGCCAAGATCTTATTGGCAGGGAAGAGACCCAGTACTTC.

The table lists this clone with a count of one. This chain joins TRBV7-9 and TRBJ1-6; 10 bases align to TRBD1. This CDR3 spans 19 amino acids. The V gene end was trimmed by 2 bases and the J gene end by 4 bases; junction bases not matched to a gene: 11. Germline V gene sequence: CDR1 SEHNR, CDR2 FQNEAQ (reference sequence). This CDR3 is CASSLLGTGADLYNSPLHF. The CDR3, as DNA: TGTGCCAGCAGCTTACTTGGGACAGGGGCCGATCTTTATAATTCACCCCTCCACTTT.

This clone appeared a single time. The rearrangement uses TRBV28 and TRBJ2-2; 7 positions agree with TRBD1. Looked up from germline, CDR1 is MDHEN and CDR2 is SYDVKM. CDR3 length equals 14 residues. V shed 6 bases, J shed 1 base, and the junction held 2 bases outside the gene matches. The CDR3 protein is CASRRTGNTGELFF. The CDR3 DNA reads TGTGCCAGCAGGAGGACAGGGAACACCGGGGAGCTGTTTTTT.

Concerning this clone itself: This sample includes further DNA sequences coding for the same CDR3. The chain uses TRBV5-4 and TRBJ1-1; 7 positions agree with TRBD1. The length of the CDR3 is 14 residues. Germline CDR1 reads SGHNT; CDR2 reads YYREEE (reference sequence). Unmatched junction bases numbered 6, after V lost 2 bases and J lost 5 bases. The CDR3 region is CASSLEGARTEAFF. Here the CDR3 DNA reads TGTGCCAGCAGCTTAGAGGGGGCGCGGACTGAAGCTTTCTTT.

V usage is TRBV2 and J usage is TRBJ1-6; unclear D gene. Germline-derived CDR1 and CDR2 are SNHLY and FYNNEI. Trimming cost V 2 bases and J 10 bases, with 15 bases left between them. The CDR3 length is 15 residues. The CDR3 is CASSEYGPRASPLHF. The CDR3 nucleotides are TGTGCCAGCAGTGAATATGGACCGAGGGCCTCACCCCTCCACTTT.

The chain employs TRBV3-1 (or the pseudogene TRBV3-2) and TRBJ1-2; possible D gene TRBD1, 6 bases. There are 14 residues in the CDR3. The V end lost 5 bases, the J end lost 3 bases, and 13 bases lay between the germline ends. The V gene's germline CDR1 is LGHDT and CDR2 YNNKEL (reference sequence). DNA for the CDR3: TGTGCCAGCAGCTACAGGGTCTCCTACTATGGCTACACCTTC. Translating it yields CASSYRVSYYGYTF.

The genes are TRBV21-1 and TRBJ2-7; TRBD2 was called by the table and not checked on the DNA. TRBV21-1 is reported as a pseudogene. This CDR3 comprises 12 residues. As DNA, the CDR3 is TGTGGCCCGAGCGGGAGCTCCTACGAGCAGTACTTC. Translating gives CGPSGSSYEQYF.

The rearrangement joins TRBV11-3 to TRBJ2-7; 9 nucleotides line up with TRBD1. CDR3 length: 13 amino acids. Germline values: CDR1 SGHNT, CDR2 YENEEA. Trimming cost V 5 bases and J 3 bases; bases outside gene matches: 2. For the CDR3, the DNA is TGTGCCAGCAGCCGACAGGGGGTCTACGAGCAGTACTTC. The encoded protein is CASSRQGVYEQYF.

The genes are TRBV11-2 and TRBJ2-5; the match to TRBD2 covers 7 bases. The CDR3 extends over 15 amino acids. Germline trimming cut 0 bases from V and 2 bases from J; bases unmatched to any gene: 3. Germline CDR1 and CDR2: SGHAT and FQNNGV. CDR3 bases: TGTGCCAGCAGCTTAGACGGGACTATACAAGAGACCCAGTACTTC. This gives the protein CASSLDGTIQETQYF.

This clone was picked up a small number of times. The V gene is TRBV28, the J gene TRBJ2-7, with D maybe TRBD2 (6 bases). The CDR3 extends over 14 amino acids. Trimming removed 5 bases at V and 6 bases at J, with 17 bases between. Per germline, CDR1 MDHEN and CDR2 SYDVKM. DNA for the CDR3: TGTGCCAGCAGTAGGCGCCGGGACTCCGCCGAGCAGTACTTC. This encodes CASSRRRDSAEQYF.

The chain links TRBV7-3 to TRBJ2-2, with 7 bases identical to TRBD2. The germline V gene encodes CDR1 SGHTA and CDR2 FQGTGA. CDR3 length equals 14 residues. V lost 5 bases, J lost 4 bases, and 4 bases stayed unmatched. The CDR3, as DNA: TGTGCCAGCAGCCAGACTAGCCGCACCGGGGAGCTGTTTTTT. This encodes CASSQTSRTGELFF.

This CDR3 is CASSRTGVEQYF. The DNA of the CDR3 is TGTGCCAGCAGCCGAACAGGGGTCGAGCAGTACTTC. The rearrangement uses TRBV7-3 and TRBJ2-7; TRBD1 matches at 7 bases. Germline V lookup: CDR1 SGHTA, CDR2 FQGTGA. CDR3 length: 12 amino acids. Germline trimming cut 5 bases from V and 6 bases from J; bases unmatched to any gene: 4.

This chain joins TRBV6-2 or TRBV6-3 and TRBJ1-2; possibly TRBD1 for D (6 bases). The CDR3 length is 14 residues. The V end was cut by 5 bases, the J end by 2 bases, with 12 bases between. Per germline, CDR1 MNHEY and CDR2 SVGEGT. CDR3 coding DNA: TGTGCCAGCAGTAGGGACAACCAAAACTATGGCTACACCTTC. Translating it yields CASSRDNQNYGYTF.

The V gene is TRBV9, the J gene TRBJ1-6, with 8 bases fitting TRBD1. Looked up from germline, CDR1 is SGDLS and CDR2 is YYNGEE. This CDR3 is 17 amino acids long. Unmatched junction bases numbered 8, after V lost 4 bases and J lost 2 bases. For the CDR3, the DNA is TGTGCCAGCAGCCCCCGACAGGGGTTCACCTATAATTCACCCCTCCACTTT. Translating gives CASSPRQGFTYNSPLHF.